These 22 T cell receptor beta chains were all obtained from the same sample, sequenced in a study of regulatory T cells in long-lasting Graves disease. Time point in this sample: newly diagnosed GD, antithyroid drugs for less than 3 months. Researchers made the TCR library from RNA that was extracted from PBMCs. Arm-PCR of CDR3 regions and iRepertoire HTBI primers were the basis on which TCR beta libraries were built. TCRdb recomputed calls from the multiplex PCR reads with MiXCR, one row per CDR3 protein. The sample comprises a few hundred thousand distinct CDR3 sequences, approximately 15% of which are singletons, and about 32% rests with the top ten. The same sample was also studied in work on T cells in Graves' hyperthyroidism and ophthalmopathy.

The sequencing here drew on peripheral blood mononuclear cells (PBMCs), taken at new diagnosis, from a patient treated with antithyroid drugs. These receptors came from a man aged 35 to 55 with Graves disease.

J is TRBJ2-3 and V is TRBV24-1, with D tentatively TRBD2 (6 bases). Germline CDR1 and CDR2: KGHDR and SFDVKD. Trimming removed 7 bases at V and 0 bases at J, with 7 bases between. CDR3 size: 13 residues. The CDR3: CATREGSTDTQYF. CDR3 sequence (DNA): TGTGCCACCAGGGAGGGGAGCACAGATACGCAGTATTTT.

This clonotype has ten or more counts. The rearrangement uses TRBV19 and TRBJ1-1; 7 bases are shared with TRBD1. Per germline, CDR1 LNHDA and CDR2 SQIVND (reference sequence). This CDR3 spans 14 amino acids. With V trimmed by 7 bases and J by 6 bases, 11 bases remained unmatched. The CDR3, as DNA: TGTGCCAGTATTCCCAGGGGGAGAGAAGCTGAAGCTTTCTTT. Translation: CASIPRGREAEAFF.

The V gene is TRBV9, the J gene TRBJ1-5, with 7 bases lining up with TRBD1. Trimming cost V 0 bases and J 4 bases; bases outside gene matches: 4. The CDR3 is made up of 15 amino acids. Looked up from germline, CDR1 is SGDLS and CDR2 is YYNGEE. CDR3 DNA: TGTGCCAGCAGCGTAGGCGTGACAGGGAATCAGCCCCAGCATTTT. Translating gives CASSVGVTGNQPQHF.

This clonotype has a handful of counts. The chain carries TRBV7-9 and TRBJ2-2; D is ambiguous. The CDR3 sequence is 12 residues long. CDR1 SEHNR and CDR2 FQNEAQ come from the germline V gene (reference sequence). Trimming stripped 1 base from V and 14 bases from J, with 11 bases between. DNA of the CDR3: TGTGCCAGCAGCTTAGAGAGGTCAGACCTGTTTTTT. It translates to CASSLERSDLFF. The whole variable domain, filled in from reference TRBV7-9 and TRBJ2-2, reads DTGVSQNPRHKITKRGQNVTFRCDPISEHNRLYWYRQTLGQGPEFLTYFQNEAQLEKSRLLSDRFSAERPKGSFSTLEIQRTEQGDSAMYLCASSLERSDLFFGEGSRLTVL.

This clonotype turned up a few times. The V call is TRBV20-1, the J call TRBJ2-2; TRBD2 aligns across 10 bases. The J segment lost 0 bases and the V segment lost 2 bases, leaving 3 bases of the junction unmatched. CDR3 length: 16 amino acids. Germline CDR1 reads DFQATT; CDR2 reads SNEGSKA (reference sequence). CDR3 nucleotides: TGCAGTGCTAGAAGCGGGGGGGCCGCGAACACCGGGGAGCTGTTTTTT. It yields the protein CSARSGGAANTGELFF.

This clonotype was observed at least ten times. The V and J genes are TRBV9 and TRBJ2-5, with D uncertain. Trimming took 0 bases from V and 2 from J, leaving 8 bases between them. Looked up from germline, CDR1 is SGDLS and CDR2 is YYNGEE. CDR3 length equals 14 residues. CDR3 in amino acids: CASSVGGTQETQYF. CDR3 coding DNA: TGTGCCAGCAGCGTAGGCGGCACACAAGAGACCCAGTACTTC.

In its sample, this clonotype was seen many times. CDR3 residues: CSARDPRNQETQYF. The CDR3, as DNA: TGCAGTGCTAGAGATCCCCGCAATCAAGAGACCCAGTACTTC. This chain joins TRBV20-1 and TRBJ2-5; no definite D call. The germline CDR1 and CDR2 sequences are DFQATT and SNEGSKA (reference sequence). The length of the CDR3 is 14 residues. V was trimmed by 0 bases and J by 2 bases, leaving 10 bases between them.

Many counts were recorded for this clonotype. This chain connects TRBV7-2 to TRBJ2-3; D unresolved. In germline, CDR1 is SGHTA, CDR2 FQGNSA. V gave up 1 base and J gave up 0 bases, with 11 bases separating them. The CDR3 has 16 residues. CDR3 in amino acids: CASSLVFPDSTDTQYF. CDR3 nucleotide sequence: TGTGCCAGCAGCTTAGTTTTTCCGGATAGCACAGATACGCAGTATTTT.

Worth noting for this clonotype: The conserved closing phenylalanine or tryptophan is absent in this CDR3, likely reflecting a read error. The chain uses TRBV6-5 and TRBJ2-7; 9 positions match TRBD1. The length of the CDR3 is 14 residues. CDR1 and CDR2 from the germline V gene are MNHEY and SVGAGI. As DNA, the CDR3 is TGTGCTACCGCTCCGGGACAGGGCATAACCGAGCAGTACTCC. This sequence encodes CATAPGQGITEQYS.

CDR3 in amino acids: CASSLRRTAEAFF. As DNA, the CDR3 is TGTGCCAGCAGTTTAAGGCGGACGGCCGAAGCTTTCTTT. V is TRBV12-3 or TRBV12-4 and J is TRBJ1-1; D gene ambiguous. V lost 2 bases, J lost 8 bases, and 12 bases lay in between. This CDR3 region has 13 residues.

This rearrangement joins TRBV20-1 to TRBJ2-4, with 10 positions matching TRBD1. The CDR3 is made up of 16 amino acids. From germline, CDR1 is DFQATT and CDR2 SNEGSKA (reference sequence). The V gene end was trimmed by 0 bases and the J gene end by 3 bases; junction bases not matched to a gene: 5. CDR3 coding DNA: TGCAGTGCTAGAGACCCGACAGGGGGCTACAAAAACATTCAGTACTTC. As protein: CSARDPTGGYKNIQYF.

The sample holds many counts of this clonotype. This chain uses TRBV20-1 with TRBJ2-3; 8 nucleotides line up with TRBD2. This CDR3 is built from 15 residues. J was trimmed by 7 bases and V by 0 bases; bases with no gene match: 9. Germline lookup yields CDR1 DFQATT and CDR2 SNEGSKA (reference sequence). CDR3 in amino acids: CSARDIAGKINTQYF. The DNA for the CDR3 is TGCAGTGCTAGAGATATAGCGGGGAAGATAAATACGCAGTATTTT.

This clonotype was counted ten times or more. V usage is TRBV5-1 and J usage is TRBJ2-7, with 10 bases matching TRBD2. Looked up from germline, CDR1 is SGHRS and CDR2 is YFSETQ. Trimming took 4 bases from V and 2 from J; bases not matched to a gene: 3. CDR3 length equals 14 residues. The chain's CDR3 is CASSPGLATYEQYF. Written as DNA, the CDR3 is TGCGCCAGCAGCCCGGGACTAGCGACCTACGAGCAGTACTTC.

There are many counts of this clonotype. The gene calls are TRBV7-9 and TRBJ2-1; 12 nucleotides match TRBD2. Germline values: CDR1 SEHNR, CDR2 FQNEAQ (reference sequence). Trimming cost V 5 bases and J 6 bases; bases outside gene matches: 5. This CDR3 region has 15 residues. The CDR3 here is CASSRKLAGGNEQFF. The CDR3 nucleotides read TGTGCCAGCAGCCGAAAACTAGCGGGGGGCAATGAGCAGTTCTTC.

This clonotype has a count of ten or more. The chain has TRBV4-1 and TRBJ1-6; the D gene is possibly TRBD1 (5 bases). The germline V and J ends were trimmed by 0 bases and 9 bases, with 15 bases remaining between them. CDR1 MGHRA and CDR2 YSYEKL come from the germline V gene. The CDR3 covers 16 residues. CDR3 nucleotides: TGCGCCAGCAGCCAAGAGCGGCAGGGAGTGGCTTCACCCCTCCACTTT. This gives the protein CASSQERQGVASPLHF.

This clonotype was counted at least ten times. The V call is TRBV3-1, the J call TRBJ1-1, with TRBD1 as a possible D gene (5 bases). CDR1 is LGHDT and CDR2 is YNNKEL in the germline V gene (reference sequence). This CDR3 is built from 14 residues. V dropped 1 base and J dropped 4 bases, with 10 bases sitting between them. The CDR3 sequence: CASSQGAGLTEAFF. For the CDR3, the DNA is TGTGCCAGCAGCCAAGGGGCAGGGCTCACTGAAGCTTTCTTT.

A few counts support this clonotype. The chain couples TRBV6-1 to TRBJ2-6; D possibly corresponds to TRBD2 (6 bases). The CDR3 has 16 amino acids. Per the germline V gene, CDR1 is MNHNS and CDR2 is SASEGT. The V end was cut by 5 bases, the J end by 1 base, with 12 bases between. The CDR3 nucleotides read TGTGCCAGCAGTCGGGACTCCCAATCTGGGGCCAACGTCCTGACTTTC. Amino acid sequence: CASSRDSQSGANVLTF.

Ten or more counts support this clonotype. The genes are TRBV12-3 or TRBV12-4 and TRBJ2-7; D is unresolved. Trimming removed 2 bases at V and 0 bases at J, with 14 bases between. The CDR3 runs to 16 residues. The CDR3 DNA reads TGTGCCAGCAGTTTAAGGGCACTGCTCATCTCCTACGAGCAGTACTTC. Translating it yields CASSLRALLISYEQYF.

This clonotype has at least ten counts. The CDR3 DNA reads TGTGCCAGCAGCCGACTCTACAGCCTACGCCGCACAGATACGCAGTATTTT. Translated: CASSRLYSLRRTDTQYF. J is TRBJ2-3 and V is TRBV3-1; D uncertain. The CDR3 extends over 17 amino acids. V was cut by 4 bases and J by 1 base, with 18 bases left in between. Germline assignment: CDR1 LGHDT and CDR2 YNNKEL (reference sequence).

The chain uses TRBV25-1 and TRBJ1-4; possible D gene TRBD1, 6 bases. The V end lost 3 bases, the J end lost 5 bases, and 10 bases lay between the germline ends. Germline lookup yields CDR1 MGHDK and CDR2 SYGVNS. CDR3 length: 14 residues. CDR3: CASSDPTGNEKLFF. The CDR3 coding sequence is TGTGCCAGCAGTGACCCAACAGGGAATGAAAAACTGTTTTTT.

CDR3 nucleotide sequence: TGTGCCAGCAGCTTCTTGGGACAGGGGAGAGCCGGGGAGCTGTTTTTT. Amino acid sequence: CASSFLGQGRAGELFF. The chain combines TRBV7-2 with TRBJ2-2; 10 nucleotides agree with TRBD1. There are 16 residues in the CDR3. Germline assignment: CDR1 SGHTA and CDR2 FQGNSA. J was trimmed by 6 bases and V by 3 bases; bases with no gene match: 7. The whole variable domain, filled in from reference TRBV7-2 and TRBJ2-2, reads GAGVSQSPSNKVTEKGKDVELRCDPISGHTALYWYRQSLGQGLEFLIYFQGNSAPDKSGLPSDRFSAERTGGSVSTLTIQRTQQEDSAVYLCASSFLGQGRAGELFFGEGSRLTVL.

The genes are TRBV7-2 and TRBJ1-3; 8 bases are shared with TRBD1. V lost 4 bases, J lost 4 bases, and 9 bases stayed unmatched. The CDR3 spans 16 residues. CDR1 and CDR2 from the germline V gene are SGHTA and FQGNSA. The CDR3 sequence: CASSSKAGGSGNTIYF. In DNA form, the CDR3 reads TGTGCCAGCAGCTCCAAAGCAGGGGGCTCCGGAAACACCATATATTTT.